One sample yielded the 30 T cell receptor beta chains listed below, sequenced in a study of cytotoxic CD8 clonotypes in ibrutinib-treated CLL. The table came from immunoSEQ multiplex PCR; TCRdb's copy has only in-frame clones and leaves some out. The sample gives about 36,000 clones, roughly two thirds of which show up once; over 15% is in the top ten. Sequencing was performed on PBMCs, taken at disease progression, from a patient treated with ibrutinib. The receptors derive from a human donor with chronic lymphocytic leukemia.

J is TRBJ1-4 and V is TRBV4-1; D is ambiguous. V was cut by 0 bases and J by 5 bases, with 22 bases left in between. The CDR3 is 19 amino acids. Germline V gives CDR1 MGHRA, CDR2 YSYEKL. The CDR3 sequence is CASSQDGSRLPLRNEKLFF. In nucleotides, the CDR3 is TGCGCCAGCAGCCAAGACGGGTCGAGACTCCCCCTCCGGAATGAAAAACTGTTTTTT.

The chain joins TRBV20-1 to TRBJ1-1; D gene unclear. The germline V and J ends were trimmed by 1 base and 4 bases, with 4 bases remaining between them. The CDR3 has 11 amino acids. Germline loops: CDR1 DFQATT, CDR2 SNEGSKA (reference sequence). CDR3 region: CSARGPTEAFF. For the CDR3, the DNA is TGCAGTGCTAGAGGTCCCACTGAAGCTTTCTTT.

This clone was picked up one time. The chain couples TRBV7-2 to TRBJ1-4; D might be TRBD1 (5 bases). The CDR3 extends over 14 amino acids. V shed 2 bases and J shed 10 bases, with 14 bases lying between them. CDR1 SGHTA and CDR2 FQGNSA come from the germline V gene. As DNA, the CDR3 is TGTGCCAGCAGCTTATTTCCAGGGAAGGGAAAACTGTTTTTT. Its protein product is CASSLFPGKGKLFF.

By share of the sample, this clone is medium-sized. The chain employs TRBV28 and TRBJ2-7; D gene ambiguous. This CDR3 comprises 14 residues. In germline, CDR1 is MDHEN, CDR2 SYDVKM. Trimming left V 5 bases short and J 2 bases short, with 13 bases between. The CDR3 DNA follows: TGTGCCAGCAGTATCTACACCAACCCCTACGAGCAGTACTTC. Encoded protein: CASSIYTNPYEQYF.

V usage is TRBV5-1 and J usage is TRBJ1-5; D perhaps matches TRBD1 (6 bases). Per the germline V gene, CDR1 is SGHRS and CDR2 is YFSETQ. The CDR3 spans 15 residues. Trimming removed 4 bases at V and 0 bases at J, with 11 bases between. The CDR3 loop reads CASSTTGLSNQPQHF. In DNA, the CDR3 is TGCGCCAGCAGCACGACAGGACTTAGCAATCAGCCCCAGCATTTT.

This clone was counted once. The J gene is TRBJ1-1, the V gene TRBV5-1; 9 bases are shared with TRBD1. This CDR3 is built from 15 residues. V dropped 2 bases and J dropped 0; count of bases not matched to a gene: 2. Germline CDR1 reads SGHRS; CDR2 reads YFSETQ. The CDR3 spells CASSFDRGLNTEAFF. In DNA form, the CDR3 reads TGCGCCAGCAGCTTCGACAGGGGGTTGAACACTGAAGCTTTCTTT.

The chain joins TRBV10-3 to TRBJ1-3; D is possibly TRBD1 (6 bases). V gave up 6 bases and J gave up 1 base, with 10 bases separating them. CDR1 ENHRY and CDR2 SYGVKD come from the germline V gene. CDR3 length equals 14 residues. The CDR3 DNA follows: TGTGCCATCAGGGGGGACAAATCTGGAAACACCATATATTTT. As protein: CAIRGDKSGNTIYF.

This chain links TRBV4-1 with TRBJ2-3; D is ambiguous. The CDR3 totals 11 residues. CDR1 and CDR2 (germline): MGHRA, YSYEKL. Trimming shortened V by 1 base and J by 4 bases, and 0 bases separated the two germline ends. The CDR3 region has the DNA TGCGCCAGCAGCCAAGCAGATACGCAGTATTTT. Residues: CASSQADTQYF.

This clone was observed a few times. The V gene is TRBV7-9, the J gene TRBJ1-4; no clear D gene. The germline CDR1 and CDR2 sequences are SEHNR and FQNEAQ (reference sequence). V shed 1 base and J shed 0 bases, with 6 bases lying between them. The CDR3 covers 15 residues. The CDR3 spells CASSLEAATNEKLFF. The CDR3 nucleotides are TGTGCCAGCAGCTTAGAGGCAGCAACTAATGAAAAACTGTTTTTT.

This clone was detected a few times. The chain links TRBV6-5 to TRBJ1-2; D gene uncertain. CDR3 size: 14 residues. Trimming removed 2 bases from V and 4 bases from J, with 11 bases in between. In germline, CDR1 is MNHEY, CDR2 SVGAGI. In DNA, the CDR3 is TGTGCCAGCAGTTACACGGACGGACGCTATGGCTACACCTTC. This translates into CASSYTDGRYGYTF.

By sample fraction, this clone is medium-sized. The J gene is TRBJ2-7, the V gene TRBV19; 7 bases fit TRBD2. This CDR3 spans 12 amino acids. V lost 4 bases and J lost 3; bases outside the gene matches: 0. Germline lookup yields CDR1 LNHDA and CDR2 SQIVND (reference sequence). CDR3 in amino acids: CASSSGGYEQYF. In DNA form, the CDR3 reads TGTGCCAGTAGTAGCGGGGGCTACGAGCAGTACTTC.

The chain has TRBV2 and TRBJ2-7; the D gene is possibly TRBD1 (6 bases). The germline V and J ends were trimmed by 8 bases and 2 bases, with 19 bases remaining between them. There are 15 residues in the CDR3. Germline assignment: CDR1 SNHLY and CDR2 FYNNEI. The CDR3: CASGGRTDFPYEQYF. DNA for the CDR3: TGTGCCAGCGGCGGTAGGACAGACTTTCCCTACGAGCAGTACTTC.

Points on this clone: Other nucleotide sequences from this sample produce the same CDR3. This chain connects TRBV19 to TRBJ1-2, with no clear D. Per germline, CDR1 LNHDA and CDR2 SQIVND (reference sequence). This CDR3 comprises 13 residues. The V end was cut by 1 base, the J end by 8 bases, with 11 bases between. The DNA of the CDR3 is TGTGCCAGTAGTATAGGAACAGTTCCGGGCTACACCTTC. It specifies CASSIGTVPGYTF.

The chain is built from TRBV5-6 and TRBJ2-7, with D perhaps given as TRBD1 or TRBD2 (5 bases each). The germline V gene encodes CDR1 SGHDT and CDR2 YYEEEE. Deletions cut 2 bases from V and 0 bases from J, with 15 bases between. This CDR3 has 16 amino acids. The CDR3 coding sequence is TGTGCCAGCAGCTTTCGGGGCCTTCAGGTCTCCTACGAGCAGTACTTC. Translation gives CASSFRGLQVSYEQYF.

The V and J genes are TRBV7-2 and TRBJ2-1; 7 positions match TRBD2. Trimming took 3 bases from V and 0 from J; bases not matched to a gene: 2. The CDR3 covers 15 residues. The germline V gene encodes CDR1 SGHTA and CDR2 FQGNSA. The CDR3 bases are TGTGCCAGCAGCTTTGGACTAGACTCCTACAATGAGCAGTTCTTC. This encodes CASSFGLDSYNEQFF. The variable domain in full, completed from reference TRBV7-2 and TRBJ2-1, reads GAGVSQSPSNKVTEKGKDVELRCDPISGHTALYWYRQSLGQGLEFLIYFQGNSAPDKSGLPSDRFSAERTGGSVSTLTIQRTQQEDSAVYLCASSFGLDSYNEQFFGPGTRLTVL.

This sequence joins TRBV9 and TRBJ2-5, with a possible D match to TRBD1 (6 bases). This CDR3 is 15 amino acids long. CDR1 and CDR2 from the germline V gene are SGDLS and YYNGEE. V was trimmed by 4 bases and J by 1 base, leaving 14 bases between them. CDR3 region: CASSNPQGIQETQYF. CDR3 coding DNA: TGTGCCAGCAGCAACCCACAGGGTATCCAAGAGACCCAGTACTTC. The variable domain in full, with the rest retrieved from reference TRBV9 and TRBJ2-5, is DSGVTQTPKHLITATGQRVTLRCSPRSGDLSVYWYQQSLDQGLQFLIQYYNGEERAKGNILERFSAQQFPDLHSELNLSSLELGDSALYFCASSNPQGIQETQYFGPGTRLLVL.

The chain carries TRBV4-2 and TRBJ1-2, with 8 positions matching TRBD1. Trimming removed 1 base from V and 1 base from J; junction bases left unmatched: 5. This CDR3 spans 16 amino acids. Germline V gives CDR1 LGHNA, CDR2 YNFKEQ. The CDR3 DNA sequence: TGTGCCAGCAGCCAAGCCGCGGACAGGGTTAACTATGGCTACACCTTC. This encodes CASSQAADRVNYGYTF.

The rearrangement uses TRBV19 and TRBJ2-3; D is unclear. Germline loops: CDR1 LNHDA, CDR2 SQIVND (reference sequence). V lost 3 bases and J lost 5, with 3 bases in between. The CDR3 runs 11 residues. CDR3 nucleotides: TGTGCCAGTAGTATCAAAGATACGCAGTATTTT. As protein: CASSIKDTQYF.

The chain is built from TRBV11-3 and TRBJ2-3, with D hard to call. The germline V gene has CDR1 SGHNT and CDR2 YENEEA. The CDR3 contains 13 residues. Trimming cost V 5 bases and J 0 bases, with 6 bases left between them. The CDR3 sequence: CASSQASTDTQYF. In DNA form, the CDR3 reads TGTGCCAGCAGCCAGGCTAGCACAGATACGCAGTATTTT.

The table lists this clone with a few counts. The gene calls are TRBV7-4 and TRBJ1-5, with TRBD1 identical over 10 bases. Germline V gene lookup returns CDR1 SGHVT and CDR2 SQSDAQ. The length of the CDR3 is 18 residues. J lost 3 bases, V lost 5 bases, and 13 bases had no gene match. CDR3 residues: CASSRRTGGNRDNQPQHF. CDR3 bases: TGTGCCAGCAGCCGGCGGACAGGGGGGAATAGGGACAATCAGCCCCAGCATTTT.

V gene TRBV27 combines with J gene TRBJ2-5, with TRBD1 identical over 7 bases. Germline V gene sequence: CDR1 MNHEY, CDR2 SMNVEV (reference sequence). J lost 2 bases, V lost 4 bases, and 7 bases had no gene match. This CDR3 has 15 amino acids. Written as DNA, the CDR3 is TGTGCCAGCAGTTATCGGACAGGTCGTCAAGAGACCCAGTACTTC. Its protein is CASSYRTGRQETQYF.

The chain combines TRBV29-1 with TRBJ1-1, with D unresolved. CDR3 length: 14 residues. Germline CDR1 reads SQVTM; CDR2 reads ANQGSEA. V was pared by 1 base and J by 5 bases, with 14 bases between. CDR3 residues: CSVEVGPPRTEAFF. For the CDR3, the DNA is TGCAGCGTTGAAGTTGGACCGCCGAGGACTGAAGCTTTCTTT.

The sample holds a few counts of this clone. The chain recombines TRBV6-5 with TRBJ2-3, with 9 bases identical to TRBD2. The CDR3 covers 15 residues. Germline-derived CDR1 and CDR2 are MNHEY and SVGAGI. Losses at the gene ends were 6 bases for V and 4 bases for J; bases not matched to a gene: 8. CDR3 coding DNA: TGTGCCAGCAGGAGGAAACTAGCGGGCTCAGATACGCAGTATTTT. Amino acid sequence: CASRRKLAGSDTQYF.

The V call is TRBV5-6, the J call TRBJ2-1; perhaps TRBD1 as D (6 bases). The CDR3 length is 15 residues. Germline V CDR1 and CDR2: SGHDT, YYEEEE. V was pared by 6 bases and J by 0 bases, with 13 bases between. The CDR3 sequence is CASTETGSSYNEQFF. Written as DNA, the CDR3 is TGTGCCAGCACCGAGACAGGCAGCTCCTACAATGAGCAGTTCTTC.

This sequence joins TRBV18 and TRBJ2-1; D is tentatively TRBD1 or TRBD2 (5 bases each). Trimming cost V 6 bases and J 9 bases, with 18 bases left between them. CDR3 length: 14 amino acids. CDR1 and CDR2 (germline): KGHSH, LQKENI. The CDR3 sequence: CASSPGPAGGEQFF. The CDR3 DNA follows: TGTGCCAGCTCCCCGGGGCCTGCGGGCGGTGAGCAGTTCTTC.

This clone was seen a few times. V usage is TRBV4-1 and J usage is TRBJ2-6; D is undetermined. Germline-derived CDR1 and CDR2 are MGHRA and YSYEKL. V dropped 0 bases and J dropped 4 bases, with 16 bases sitting between them. The CDR3 totals 18 residues. The CDR3 loop reads CASSQDRTAVSGANVLTF. CDR3 nucleotides: TGCGCCAGCAGCCAAGACCGCACGGCGGTTTCCGGGGCCAACGTCCTGACTTTC.

This clone was recorded a few times. This chain joins TRBV19 and TRBJ1-6; the D is unclear. The CDR3 has 14 residues. Germline V gene sequence: CDR1 LNHDA, CDR2 SQIVND (reference sequence). V lost 6 bases to trimming and J lost 4 bases, with 10 bases between them. The CDR3 sequence is CASSSSMYNSPLHF. The CDR3 DNA is TGTGCCAGTAGCTCCTCCATGTATAATTCACCCCTCCACTTT.

This rearrangement joins TRBV5-1 to TRBJ1-2; D is unclear. In germline, CDR1 is SGHRS, CDR2 YFSETQ. This CDR3 has 14 residues. With 0 bases removed from V and 2 bases from J, the gap between germline ends came to 8 bases. The CDR3: CASSLEPGNYGYTF. In nucleotides, the CDR3 is TGCGCCAGCAGCTTGGAGCCGGGAAACTATGGCTACACCTTC.

V usage is TRBV6-1 and J usage is TRBJ2-7, with a tentative D call TRBD1 (5 bases). Trimming cost V 2 bases and J 6 bases, with 8 bases left between them. The germline gives CDR1 MNHNS, CDR2 SASEGT. This CDR3 has 12 residues. This CDR3 reads CASSEQGTEQYF. The CDR3 bases are TGTGCCAGCAGTGAACAGGGAACCGAGCAGTACTTC.

CDR3 loop: CASSFEGGPDEQYF. Here the CDR3 DNA reads TGTGCCAGCAGTTTTGAGGGAGGGCCGGACGAGCAGTACTTC. V and J are TRBV28 and TRBJ2-7; 7 bases are a match to TRBD2. Germline-derived CDR1 and CDR2 are MDHEN and SYDVKM. This CDR3 spans 14 amino acids. After removal of 3 bases from V and 5 bases from J, the junction contained 7 bases not matched to a gene.